This TCR beta chain was recorded in a study of CD8+CD57+ T cells in acquired aplastic anemia. Study details: An average of around 11 million reads for CD4+ cells was obtained from healthy donors. General study results and limits: Patients shared some 30 CD8+ CDR3 sequences with controls. Researchers reported that CD8+ Simpson's diversity was not significantly different in patients versus controls.

CDR3 and TCR beta VDJ profiling relied on a genomic DNA template. MiXCR was run by TCRdb on the reads, yielding one entry per CDR3 protein. The sample carries some 70,000 distinct CDR3 sequences, 54% recorded once. Unmatched junction bases numbered 10, after V lost 3 bases and J lost 14 bases. CDR1 is MGHRA, CDR2 YSYEKL, per germline. CDR3 length: 14 residues. Worth noting for this clonotype: Its antigen is as yet unknown.

The source is a human donor in good health, serving as a control. This chain uses TRBV4-1 with TRBJ1-6; 7 nucleotides agree with TRBD1. Specimen: sorted CD4+, CD8+, or CD8+CD57+ T cells (not recorded which) from PBMCs. CDR3 protein: CASSQRQGEGSLHF. The DNA for the CDR3 is TGCGCCAGCAGCCAGAGGCAGGGGGAAGGGTCCCTCCACTTT.